These 14 T cell receptor beta chains originate from one sample sequenced in a study of Tregs in tolerant kidney transplant recipients. The method was immunoSEQ multiplex PCR; TCRdb's version includes in-frame clones alone and lacks a portion of them. The data hold about 69,000 clones, with less than 90% observed a single time. Specimen: CD4+ T cells from blood, collected before the transplant. These receptors all come from a human donor who received a combined kidney and bone marrow transplant.

V gene TRBV19 combines with J gene TRBJ1-5; 7 positions match TRBD1. CDR1 LNHDA and CDR2 SQIVND come from the germline V gene (reference sequence). This CDR3 is built from 15 residues. V gave up 6 bases and J gave up 0 bases; unmatched junction bases: 5. The CDR3 is CASSNRGYSNQPQHF. The CDR3 coding sequence is TGTGCCAGTAGCAACAGGGGTTATAGCAATCAGCCCCAGCATTTT.

The J gene is TRBJ2-1, the V gene TRBV30; D gene uncertain. This CDR3 region has 15 residues. Germline V gene sequence: CDR1 GTSNPN, CDR2 SVGIG (reference sequence). V was clipped by 4 bases and J by 0 bases, with 13 bases between them. CDR3 region: CAWTRNLGSYNEQFF. In DNA form, the CDR3 reads TGTGCCTGGACTAGAAATCTGGGCTCCTACAATGAGCAGTTCTTC.

The chain uses TRBV19 and TRBJ1-5; D may be TRBD1 (6 bases). CDR3 length: 15 amino acids. Per germline, CDR1 LNHDA and CDR2 SQIVND (reference sequence). Trimming left V 7 bases short and J 4 bases short, with 17 bases between. This chain's CDR3 is CASTVPGQINQPQHF. The CDR3 DNA is TGTGCCAGTACCGTACCTGGACAGATAAATCAGCCCCAGCATTTT. The full variable domain, rest sourced from reference TRBV19 and TRBJ1-5, is DGGITQSPKYLFRKEGQNVTLSCEQNLNHDAMYWYRQDPGQGLRLIYYSQIVNDFQKGDIAEGYSVSREKKESFPLTVTSAQKNPTAFYLCASTVPGQINQPQHFGDGTRLSIL.

The J gene is TRBJ2-3, the V gene TRBV9; 12 bases match TRBD2. The V and J ends lost 0 bases and 2 bases, in that order; junction bases with no gene match: 16. The CDR3 loop spans 21 amino acids. Germline loops: CDR1 SGDLS, CDR2 YYNGEE. The CDR3: CASSVDGGRTSGIVDTDTQYF. CDR3 coding DNA: TGTGCCAGCAGCGTAGATGGGGGGAGGACTAGCGGGATTGTGGACACAGATACGCAGTATTTT.

V is TRBV28 and J is TRBJ1-3; D is ambiguous. The CDR3 has 14 residues. The V end was cut by 3 bases, the J end by 0 bases, with 6 bases between. Germline V CDR1 and CDR2: MDHEN, SYDVKM. This chain's CDR3 is CASSFIFSGNTIYF. CDR3 bases: TGTGCCAGCAGTTTTATCTTCTCTGGAAACACCATATATTTT.

The genes are TRBV9 and TRBJ1-2; D gene uncertain. The CDR3 contains 13 residues. CDR1 is SGDLS, CDR2 YYNGEE, per germline. V was cut by 3 bases and J by 8 bases, with 14 bases left in between. The CDR3: CASSGELSGGYTF. CDR3 nucleotide sequence: TGTGCCAGCAGCGGGGAGTTATCGGGGGGCTACACCTTC.

The chain employs TRBV9 and TRBJ2-6; D not resolved. The germline V gene encodes CDR1 SGDLS and CDR2 YYNGEE. The germline V and J ends were trimmed by 4 bases and 0 bases, with 8 bases remaining between them. CDR3 length: 15 amino acids. CDR3 DNA sequence: TGTGCCAGCAGCCGAGAGAGCTCTGGGGCCAACGTCCTGACTTTC. Protein: CASSRESSGANVLTF.

Concerning this clone: The same CDR3 arises from other DNA sequences in this sample as well. This sequence joins TRBV5-5 and TRBJ1-2; 9 positions agree with TRBD1. The length of the CDR3 is 13 residues. The V segment lost 4 bases and the J segment 8 bases; nucleotides outside the gene matches: 6. Germline V lookup: CDR1 SGHKS, CDR2 YYEKEE (reference sequence). CDR3: CASSLGQGGGYTF. CDR3 nucleotides: TGTGCCAGCAGCCTGGGACAGGGCGGAGGCTACACCTTC.

V and J are TRBV29-1 and TRBJ2-1; 10 nucleotides match TRBD1. Trimming removed 4 bases from V and 4 bases from J; junction bases left unmatched: 4. The CDR3 spans 14 residues. CDR1 is SQVTM, CDR2 ANQGSEA, per germline. The CDR3 here is CSVARDRGYNEQFF. CDR3 DNA: TGCAGCGTTGCACGGGACAGGGGATACAATGAGCAGTTCTTC.

This clone was recorded once. This chain links TRBV11-2 with TRBJ2-1; 7 bases are a match to TRBD2. Germline CDR1 and CDR2: SGHAT and FQNNGV. The CDR3 length is 14 residues. The V segment lost 5 bases and the J segment 5 bases; nucleotides outside the gene matches: 6. The CDR3 region has the DNA TGTGCCAGCAGCAGGGGAGGGAGCCACAATGAGCAGTTCTTC. Translating gives CASSRGGSHNEQFF.

The gene calls are TRBV6-1 and TRBJ2-7, with 10 nucleotides matching TRBD1. This CDR3 region has 13 residues. V lost 6 bases to trimming and J lost 10 bases; unmatched junction nucleotides: 9. Germline CDR1 MNHNS, CDR2 SASEGT. The CDR3 DNA sequence: TGTGCCAGCAGCCTCCTCGGGACAGGGGAACAGTACTTC. Translated, it gives CASSLLGTGEQYF.

The chain couples TRBV18 to TRBJ1-1; D is possibly TRBD1 (6 bases). This CDR3 is built from 12 residues. Germline CDR1 reads KGHSH; CDR2 reads LQKENI. Trimming pared 10 bases from V and 5 bases from J, leaving 14 bases between. CDR3 nucleotide sequence: TGTGCCACCGGGCAGGGGTGGACTGAAGCTTTCTTT. Translating gives CATGQGWTEAFF.

The chain has TRBV19 and TRBJ1-3; 7 bases fit TRBD1. V was pared by 5 bases and J by 4 bases, with 8 bases of the junction left unmatched. The germline V gene has CDR1 LNHDA and CDR2 SQIVND (reference sequence). The CDR3 contains 15 residues. CDR3 sequence: CASSLWQGEGNTIYF. The DNA of the CDR3 is TGTGCCAGTAGTTTGTGGCAGGGGGAAGGAAACACCATATATTTT.

The chain recombines TRBV27 with TRBJ2-3; D might be TRBD1 (5 bases). V was clipped by 7 bases and J by 2 bases, with 7 bases between them. Germline CDR1 MNHEY, CDR2 SMNVEV (reference sequence). This CDR3 is built from 12 residues. The CDR3 sequence is CASTGSTDTQYF. CDR3 coding DNA: TGTGCCAGCACAGGGTCCACAGATACGCAGTATTTT.